This entry lists 30 T cell receptor beta chains sequenced from one sample in a study of T cell repertoires in cytomegalovirus infection. TCRdb re-called the reads through MiXCR, storing one row per CDR3 protein. Of hundreds of thousands of distinct CDR3 sequences listed, approximately 40% were seen once; the top ten hold around 45%. These TCRs are of unknown antigen specificity. The sequencing here drew on cultured PBMCs, taken from culture after CMV antigen stimulation. The source of these receptors is a human donor in good health (CMV status not recorded). Some clones in this sample may be carry-over from other donors' samples.

The rearrangement links TRBV7-6 to TRBJ2-3; D is perhaps TRBD2 (6 bases). The CDR3 contains 15 residues. Germline CDR1 and CDR2: SGHVS and FNYEAQ. V shed 4 bases and J shed 3 bases, with 14 bases lying between them. CDR3 DNA: TGTGCCAGCAGCTCAATTTCGCGGGGAACAGATACGCAGTATTTT. Its protein is CASSSISRGTDTQYF. Full variable domain (remainder filled in from reference TRBV7-6 and TRBJ2-3): GAGVSQSPRYKVTKRGQDVALRCDPISGHVSLYWYRQALGQGPEFLTYFNYEAQQDKSGLPNDRFSAERPEGSISTLTIQRTEQRDSAMYRCASSSISRGTDTQYFGPGTRLTVL.

The chain has TRBV2 and TRBJ1-1; D is undetermined. Per the germline V gene, CDR1 is SNHLY and CDR2 is FYNNEI. V gave up 7 bases and J gave up 0 bases, with 9 bases separating them. The CDR3 sequence is 13 residues long. The CDR3 loop reads CASIRSMNTEAFF. The CDR3 coding sequence is TGTGCCAGCATTCGAAGCATGAACACTGAAGCTTTCTTT. Filled out from reference TRBV2 and TRBJ1-1, the complete variable domain reads EPEVTQTPSHQVTQMGQEVILRCVPISNHLYFYWYRQILGQKVEFLVSFYNNEISEKSEIFDDQFSVERPDGSNFTLKIRSTKLEDSAMYFCASIRSMNTEAFFGQGTRLTVV.

The chain joins TRBV20-1 to TRBJ1-6; the match to TRBD1 covers 8 bases. The V segment lost 3 bases and the J segment 2 bases; nucleotides outside the gene matches: 3. The CDR3 sequence is 15 residues long. Germline V gives CDR1 DFQATT, CDR2 SNEGSKA (reference sequence). CDR3 DNA sequence: TGCAGTGCTAGGGTGACAGGGGCCTATAATTCACCCCTCCACTTT. Protein sequence: CSARVTGAYNSPLHF.

The chain carries TRBV6-1 and TRBJ2-5; perhaps TRBD1 as D (6 bases). This CDR3 has 15 residues. CDR1 MNHNS and CDR2 SASEGT come from the germline V gene. With 1 base removed from V and 5 bases from J, the gap between germline ends came to 14 bases. The chain's CDR3 is CASSEGWQGFETQYF. In DNA, the CDR3 is TGTGCCAGCAGTGAAGGTTGGCAGGGGTTTGAGACCCAGTACTTC.

The chain is built from TRBV7-9 and TRBJ1-5, with TRBD1 as a possible D gene (5 bases). The V end lost 5 bases, the J end lost 2 bases, and 13 bases lay between the germline ends. The CDR3 sequence is 15 residues long. Germline lookup yields CDR1 SEHNR and CDR2 FQNEAQ (reference sequence). The CDR3 DNA reads TGTGCCAGCAGCCTCTCAGGGATTGGCAATCAGCCCCAGCATTTT. It specifies CASSLSGIGNQPQHF.

The sample holds one count of this clonotype. The rearrangement uses TRBV5-1 and TRBJ2-3, with a weak D call TRBD2 (5 bases). The CDR3 has 15 amino acids. The germline gives CDR1 SGHRS, CDR2 YFSETQ. Trimming shortened V by 4 bases and J by 2 bases, and 14 bases separated the two germline ends. The CDR3 coding sequence is TGCGCCAGCAGCGCCAGCGGTTCCCACACAGATACGCAGTATTTT. Protein: CASSASGSHTDTQYF. The whole variable domain, filled in from reference TRBV5-1 and TRBJ2-3, reads KAGVTQTPRYLIKTRGQQVTLSCSPISGHRSVSWYQQTPGQGLQFLFEYFSETQRNKGNFPGRFSGRQFSNSRSEMNVSTLELGDSALYLCASSASGSHTDTQYFGPGTRLTVL.

The chain couples TRBV5-1 to TRBJ2-5; TRBD2 is a possible D gene (5 bases). The CDR3 length is 15 residues. Trimming removed 2 bases at V and 0 bases at J, with 11 bases between. Germline V gives CDR1 SGHRS, CDR2 YFSETQ. DNA of the CDR3: TGCGCCAGCAGCTTCCGGCCCGGGAACCAAGAGACCCAGTACTTC. Translated, it gives CASSFRPGNQETQYF.

This clonotype has only one observation. V usage is TRBV6-5 and J usage is TRBJ2-7; D may be TRBD2 (5 bases). Germline CDR1 reads MNHEY; CDR2 reads SVGAGI. Trimming pared 2 bases from V and 0 bases from J, leaving 11 bases between. This CDR3 has 15 amino acids. The CDR3 nucleotides read TGTGCCAGCAGTTACCAAGCTGGAGGCTCCTACGAGCAGTACTTC. Translating it yields CASSYQAGGSYEQYF.

This chain uses TRBV7-8 with TRBJ2-7; 8 bases match TRBD2. The CDR3 runs to 15 residues. The V segment lost 5 bases and the J segment 2 bases; nucleotides outside the gene matches: 8. The germline gives CDR1 SGHVS, CDR2 FQNEAQ. The CDR3 sequence: CASSVGSGVTYEQYF. DNA of the CDR3: TGTGCCAGCAGCGTGGGTAGCGGGGTGACCTACGAGCAGTACTTC.

The chain links TRBV11-2 to TRBJ2-7; D possibly matches TRBD1 or TRBD2 (5 bases each). Looked up from germline, CDR1 is SGHAT and CDR2 is FQNNGV. There are 11 residues in the CDR3. The ends were cut back, 7 bases at V and 7 bases at J, with 11 bases in the middle. CDR3 residues: CASNFGAEQYF. In DNA form, the CDR3 reads TGTGCCAGCAACTTCGGGGCGGAGCAGTACTTC. The full variable domain, its missing parts supplied by reference TRBV11-2 and TRBJ2-7, is EAGVAQSPRYKIIEKRQSVAFWCNPISGHATLYWYQQILGQGPKLLIQFQNNGVVDDSQLPKDRFSAERLKGVDSTLKIQPAKLEDSAVYLCASNFGAEQYFGPGTRLTVT.

This clonotype was counted between two and nine times. The chain joins TRBV7-6 to TRBJ2-1; 16 positions agree with TRBD2. The CDR3 runs to 17 residues. Trimming at V came to 1 base and at J to 9 bases, leaving 6 bases not matched to a gene. Germline loops: CDR1 SGHVS, CDR2 FNYEAQ. The CDR3 bases are TGTGCCAGCAGCTTAGAGGGACTAGCGGGAGGGCCCGGTGAGCAGTTCTTC. This translates into CASSLEGLAGGPGEQFF.

The V and J genes are TRBV6-8 and TRBJ1-5, with D perhaps TRBD1 (6 bases). Germline loops: CDR1 MNHGY, CDR2 SAAAGT. The V end lost 5 bases, the J end lost 7 bases, and 21 bases lay between the germline ends. This CDR3 contains 16 residues. In nucleotides, the CDR3 is TGTGCCAGCAGTCCCCGGGACACCGGCTTTTACCAGCCCCAGCATTTT. It encodes CASSPRDTGFYQPQHF.

The chain links TRBV12-3 or TRBV12-4 to TRBJ2-1; 14 bases fit TRBD2. The CDR3 runs to 19 residues. V was clipped by 4 bases and J by 9 bases; unmatched bases: 17. CDR3 protein: CASSSLPPTSGRARSEQFF. DNA of the CDR3: TGTGCCAGCAGTTCCCTACCCCCGACTAGCGGGAGGGCCCGGAGTGAGCAGTTCTTC.

This clonotype has a single count. CDR3 amino acids: CASSFGTLGAYEQYF. The CDR3 DNA sequence: TGTGCCAGCAGCTTCGGGACTCTGGGTGCCTACGAGCAGTACTTC. V is TRBV11-2 and J is TRBJ2-7, with D perhaps TRBD2 (6 bases). This CDR3 is 15 amino acids long. V was cut by 3 bases and J by 2 bases, with 14 bases left in between. From germline, CDR1 is SGHAT and CDR2 FQNNGV. The full variable domain, completed using reference TRBV11-2 and TRBJ2-7, is EAGVAQSPRYKIIEKRQSVAFWCNPISGHATLYWYQQILGQGPKLLIQFQNNGVVDDSQLPKDRFSAERLKGVDSTLKIQPAKLEDSAVYLCASSFGTLGAYEQYFGPGTRLTVT.

This clonotype was detected only a few times. The chain uses TRBV11-2 and TRBJ2-5; D unresolved. V lost 0 bases and J lost 4, with 12 bases in between. There are 15 residues in the CDR3. Germline CDR1 reads SGHAT; CDR2 reads FQNNGV. The CDR3 loop reads CASSLEAGPGETQYF. CDR3 nucleotides: TGTGCCAGCAGCTTAGAGGCAGGTCCGGGAGAGACCCAGTACTTC.

V and J are TRBV5-4 and TRBJ2-3, with D possibly TRBD1 on 7 matching bases. V was shortened by 3 bases and J by 1 base, with 15 bases between the two germline ends. Germline CDR1 and CDR2: SGHNT and YYREEE (reference sequence). CDR3 length: 16 amino acids. CDR3 protein: CASSYPQGEGTDTQYF. CDR3 DNA: TGTGCCAGCAGCTACCCTCAGGGGGAGGGCACAGATACGCAGTATTTT.

The chain recombines TRBV6-2 or TRBV6-3 with TRBJ2-5, with 10 positions matching TRBD2. Germline assignment: CDR1 MNHEY and CDR2 SVGEGT. J gave up 5 bases and V 2 bases, and 8 bases lay outside the gene matches. The CDR3 runs 16 residues. The CDR3 loop reads CASSYNQREGEETQYF. The CDR3 coding sequence is TGTGCCAGCAGTTACAACCAGCGGGAGGGCGAGGAGACCCAGTACTTC.

This clonotype was seen only a few times. V is TRBV7-2 and J is TRBJ2-5; D is unclear. Germline V gene data show CDR1 as SGHTA and CDR2 as FQGNSA. The germline V and J ends were trimmed by 4 bases and 0 bases, with 18 bases remaining between them. This CDR3 spans 17 amino acids. CDR3 region: CASSSQPTLLDQETQYF. The CDR3 DNA reads as TGTGCCAGCAGCTCCCAGCCTACTCTCCTAGACCAAGAGACCCAGTACTTC.

The genes are TRBV7-2 and TRBJ1-1; D uncertain. Per the germline V gene, CDR1 is SGHTA and CDR2 is FQGNSA. This CDR3 is built from 11 residues. The germline V and J ends were trimmed by 3 bases and 3 bases, with 2 bases remaining between them. CDR3 DNA: TGTGCCAGCAGCTTTCACACTGAAGCTTTCTTT. It codes for CASSFHTEAFF.

This clonotype was seen only a few times. V and J are TRBV7-8 and TRBJ1-4; TRBD1 might be the D (6 bases). The V end lost 1 base, the J end lost 2 bases, and 14 bases lay between the germline ends. Germline V gives CDR1 SGHVS, CDR2 FQNEAQ. This CDR3 has 17 residues. CDR3 in amino acids: CASSLGRQGRTNEKLFF. As DNA, the CDR3 is TGTGCCAGCAGCTTAGGAAGGCAGGGGCGGACTAATGAAAAACTGTTTTTT.

J is TRBJ1-1 and V is TRBV27, with D tentatively TRBD1 (6 bases). Trimming left V 8 bases short and J 5 bases short, with 18 bases between. Per germline, CDR1 MNHEY and CDR2 SMNVEV (reference sequence). The CDR3 covers 14 residues. CDR3 sequence (DNA): TGTGCCAGCCGACTATTGACAGGTAATACTGAAGCTTTCTTT. Translation gives CASRLLTGNTEAFF.

The V call is TRBV2, the J call TRBJ2-1; TRBD2 matches 12 bases. Losses at the gene ends were 7 bases for V and 7 bases for J; bases not matched to a gene: 8. CDR3 length: 15 residues. Germline CDR1 reads SNHLY; CDR2 reads FYNNEI. The CDR3 region has the DNA TGTGCCAGCACCAGGTCTAGCGGGGGGGCAAATGAGCAGTTCTTC. This translates into CASTRSSGGANEQFF. Based on the CDR3 plus reference TRBV2 and TRBJ2-1, the full variable domain is EPEVTQTPSHQVTQMGQEVILRCVPISNHLYFYWYRQILGQKVEFLVSFYNNEISEKSEIFDDQFSVERPDGSNFTLKIRSTKLEDSAMYFCASTRSSGGANEQFFGPGTRLTVL.

The chain combines TRBV12-3 or TRBV12-4 with TRBJ2-3; D is ambiguous. Trimming left V 3 bases short and J 1 base short, with 14 bases between. This CDR3 has 16 residues. In DNA form, the CDR3 reads TGTGCCAGCAGTTTTGACCCGCCCGGACGCACAGATACGCAGTATTTT. Encoded protein: CASSFDPPGRTDTQYF.

This rearrangement joins TRBV4-1 to TRBJ1-1; 7 bases map to TRBD1. Germline loops: CDR1 MGHRA, CDR2 YSYEKL. The CDR3 covers 16 residues. The V gene end was trimmed by 1 base and the J gene end by 2 bases; junction bases not matched to a gene: 7. DNA for the CDR3: TGCGCCAGCAGCCAAGTCACCGGGACAGCAAACACTGAAGCTTTCTTT. Its protein is CASSQVTGTANTEAFF.

This clonotype was detected only a few times. The V and J genes are TRBV7-8 and TRBJ1-1; TRBD1 agrees at 7 bases. Germline values: CDR1 SGHVS, CDR2 FQNEAQ. The J segment lost 9 bases and the V segment lost 2 bases, leaving 12 bases of the junction unmatched. This CDR3 spans 15 amino acids. The CDR3: CASSLNGRGGPQAFF. DNA for the CDR3: TGTGCCAGCAGCTTAAACGGTCGAGGGGGCCCCCAAGCTTTCTTT. Based on the CDR3 plus reference TRBV7-8 and TRBJ1-1, the full variable domain is GAGVSQSPRYKVAKRGQDVALRCDPISGHVSLFWYQQALGQGPEFLTYFQNEAQLDKSGLPSDRFFAERPEGSVSTLKIQRTQQEDSAVYLCASSLNGRGGPQAFFGQGTRLTVV.

In this sample, this clonotype turned up a few times. The chain uses TRBV5-5 and TRBJ1-2; D remains ambiguous. V lost 4 bases, J lost 0 bases, and 10 bases lay in between. Germline values: CDR1 SGHKS, CDR2 YYEKEE (reference sequence). CDR3 length: 14 amino acids. In DNA, the CDR3 is TGTGCCAGCAGCCCGTCACTAGCTAACTATGGCTACACCTTC. Translation: CASSPSLANYGYTF.

This chain links TRBV6-1 with TRBJ1-1, with 9 bases identical to TRBD1. V lost 7 bases and J lost 5; bases outside the gene matches: 8. CDR3 length equals 14 residues. In germline, CDR1 is MNHNS, CDR2 SASEGT. CDR3 in DNA: TGTGCCAGCACCGTTCGGGGGACAGGGACTGAAGCTTTCTTT. This sequence encodes CASTVRGTGTEAFF.

This chain links TRBV27 with TRBJ1-6, with a weak D call TRBD1 (5 bases). This CDR3 has 15 residues. Germline CDR1 is MNHEY and CDR2 is SMNVEV (reference sequence). The V gene lost 1 base and the J gene lost 5 bases, with 9 bases spanning the gap. CDR3 sequence reads: CASSLLRGNNSPLHF. In nucleotides, the CDR3 is TGTGCCAGCAGTTTATTAAGGGGAAATAATTCACCCCTCCACTTT.

This clonotype was detected a few times. The chain carries TRBV10-3 and TRBJ2-5; TRBD2 matches at 8 bases. The V gene's germline CDR1 is ENHRY and CDR2 SYGVKD. The CDR3 is made up of 16 amino acids. V was pared by 6 bases and J by 4 bases, with 13 bases of the junction left unmatched. CDR3: CAIRHSGEAGRETQYF. CDR3 nucleotides: TGTGCCATCAGACATAGCGGGGAGGCGGGTCGAGAGACCCAGTACTTC.

This clonotype has only a few counts. V gene TRBV7-9 combines with J gene TRBJ2-3, with TRBD2 matching over 14 bases. V lost 2 bases and J lost 3; bases outside the gene matches: 7. The V gene's germline CDR1 is SEHNR and CDR2 FQNEAQ (reference sequence). The CDR3 loop spans 18 amino acids. CDR3 in amino acids: CASSLPGLAGVGTDTQYF. CDR3 bases: TGTGCCAGCAGCTTACCGGGACTAGCGGGAGTCGGGACAGATACGCAGTATTTT.